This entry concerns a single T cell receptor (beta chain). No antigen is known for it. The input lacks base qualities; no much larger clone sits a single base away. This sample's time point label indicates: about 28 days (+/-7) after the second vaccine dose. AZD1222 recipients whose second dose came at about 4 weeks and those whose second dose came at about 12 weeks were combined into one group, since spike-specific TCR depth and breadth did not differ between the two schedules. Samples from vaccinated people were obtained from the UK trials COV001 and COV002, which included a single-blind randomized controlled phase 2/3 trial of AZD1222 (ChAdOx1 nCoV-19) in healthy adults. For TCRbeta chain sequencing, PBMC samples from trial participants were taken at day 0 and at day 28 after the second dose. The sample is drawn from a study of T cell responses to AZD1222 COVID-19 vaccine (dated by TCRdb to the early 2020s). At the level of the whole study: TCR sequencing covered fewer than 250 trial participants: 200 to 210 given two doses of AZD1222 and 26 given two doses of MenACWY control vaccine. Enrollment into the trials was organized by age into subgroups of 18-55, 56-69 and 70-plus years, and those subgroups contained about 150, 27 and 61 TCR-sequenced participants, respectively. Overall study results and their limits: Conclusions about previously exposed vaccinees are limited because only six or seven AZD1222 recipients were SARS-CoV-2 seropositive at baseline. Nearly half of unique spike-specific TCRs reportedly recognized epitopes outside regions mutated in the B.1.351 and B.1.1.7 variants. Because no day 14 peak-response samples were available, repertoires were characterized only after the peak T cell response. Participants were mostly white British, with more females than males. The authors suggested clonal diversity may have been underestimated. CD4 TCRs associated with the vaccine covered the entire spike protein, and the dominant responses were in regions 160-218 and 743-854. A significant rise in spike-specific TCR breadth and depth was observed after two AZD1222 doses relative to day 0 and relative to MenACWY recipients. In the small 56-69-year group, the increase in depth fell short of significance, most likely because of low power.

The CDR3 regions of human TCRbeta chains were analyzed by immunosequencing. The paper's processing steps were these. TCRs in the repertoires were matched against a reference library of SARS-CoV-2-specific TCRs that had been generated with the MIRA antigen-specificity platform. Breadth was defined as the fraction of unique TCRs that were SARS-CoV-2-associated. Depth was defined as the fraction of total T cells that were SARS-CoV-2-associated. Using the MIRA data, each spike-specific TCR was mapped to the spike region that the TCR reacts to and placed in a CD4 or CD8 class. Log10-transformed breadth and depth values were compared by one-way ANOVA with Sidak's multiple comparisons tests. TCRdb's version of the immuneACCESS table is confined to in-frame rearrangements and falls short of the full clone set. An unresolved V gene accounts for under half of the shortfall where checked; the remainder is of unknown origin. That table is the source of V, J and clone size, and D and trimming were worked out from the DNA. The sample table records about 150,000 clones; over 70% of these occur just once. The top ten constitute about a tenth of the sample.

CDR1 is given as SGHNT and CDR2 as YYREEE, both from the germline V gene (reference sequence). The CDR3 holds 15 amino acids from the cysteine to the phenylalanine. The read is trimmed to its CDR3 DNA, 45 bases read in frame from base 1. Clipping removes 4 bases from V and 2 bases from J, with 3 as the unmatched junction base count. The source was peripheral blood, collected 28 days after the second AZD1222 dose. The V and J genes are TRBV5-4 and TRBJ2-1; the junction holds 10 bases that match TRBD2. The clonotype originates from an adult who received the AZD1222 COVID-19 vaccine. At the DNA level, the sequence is TGTGCCAGCAGCCCGACTAGCGGGCCCTACAATGAGCAGTTCTTC. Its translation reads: CASSPTSGPYNEQFF.